This T cell receptor (beta chain) derives from a study of T-cell memory formation after mild COVID-19. Libraries for TCRalpha and TCRbeta carried sample barcodes and unique molecular identifiers via 5'RACE. TCRdb re-analysed the 5' RACE reads in MiXCR, keeping a single row per CDR3 protein. The sample includes 110,000 to 150,000 distinct CDR3 sequences, roughly 24% of them seen just once. Germline CDR1 reads LNHNV; CDR2 reads YYDKDF (reference sequence). The CDR3 has 18 residues. The V and J ends lost 5 bases and 0 bases respectively, with 19 bases between them. About this clonotype itself: Its antigen remains unidentified.

Findings and limits, study-wide: From day 15 to 85, contracting clones were balanced between CD4 and CD8, whereas later expanders leaned toward CD4+. Pre-infection memory held some responding clones, suggesting pre-existing cross-reactive T cells responded. Nothing confirmed that second-wave clones peaking on day 37 were specific for SARS-CoV-2.

This TCR derives from an adult woman who had mild COVID-19 (a few samples of this study predate the infection). Cell type and time point are not known. The V gene is TRBV15, the J gene TRBJ2-2; D may be TRBD2 (5 bases). The specimen was PBMCs or a T cell subset sorted from them (not recorded which). In nucleotides, the CDR3 is TGTGCCACCAGCCAGAGCTCCGGGAAGGTATCGAACACCGGGGAGCTGTTTTTT. Encoded protein: CATSQSSGKVSNTGELFF.